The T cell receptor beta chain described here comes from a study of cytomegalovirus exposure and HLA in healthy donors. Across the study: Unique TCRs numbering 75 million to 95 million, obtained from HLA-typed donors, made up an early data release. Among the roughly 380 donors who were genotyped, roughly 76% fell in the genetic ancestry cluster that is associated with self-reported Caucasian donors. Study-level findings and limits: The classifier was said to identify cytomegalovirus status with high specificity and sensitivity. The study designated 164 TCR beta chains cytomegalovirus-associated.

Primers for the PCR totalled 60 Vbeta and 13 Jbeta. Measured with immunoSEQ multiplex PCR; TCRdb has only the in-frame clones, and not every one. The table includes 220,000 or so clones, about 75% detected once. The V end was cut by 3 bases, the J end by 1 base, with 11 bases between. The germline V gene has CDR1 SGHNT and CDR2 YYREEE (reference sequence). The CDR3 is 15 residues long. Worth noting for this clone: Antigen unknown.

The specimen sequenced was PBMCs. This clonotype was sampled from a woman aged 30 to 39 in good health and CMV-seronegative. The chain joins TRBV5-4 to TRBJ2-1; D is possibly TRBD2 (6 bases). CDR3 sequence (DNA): TGTGCCAGCAGCTCCGGGGGTGGGTCCTACAATGAGCAGTTCTTC. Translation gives CASSSGGGSYNEQFF.